The T cell receptor beta chain described here comes from a study of blood T cell repertoires in COVID-19. Study background: The samples span acute and convalescent COVID-19 from the United States, Italy and Spain. T cells, B-cell-depleted T cells, or PBMCs provided the cDNA or gDNA that served as material.

The CDR3 has 12 residues. The V and J ends lost 8 bases and 8 bases respectively, with 15 bases between them. Germline values: CDR1 MNHEY, CDR2 SMNVEV (reference sequence). The Seattle patients, enrolled during active infection, were followed longitudinally. The data were produced by immunoSEQ multiplex PCR, yet TCRdb's version contains in-frame clones alone and is incomplete. The sample lists over 200,000 clones, 80% to 95% seen once, with more than 0.7% in the top ten. The chain links TRBV27 to TRBJ1-2; D is perhaps TRBD1 (6 bases). The TCR sequence derives from a man between 60 and 70 years old with COVID-19, enrolled during active disease. The specimen was peripheral blood. The CDR3 DNA reads TGTGCCAGCTATGGGGGCCGGGGAGGCTACACCTTC. This sequence encodes CASYGGRGGYTF.